Listed below are T cell receptor beta chains from one sample, sequenced in a study of blood T cells in healthy people across ages. Each CDR3 protein gets one entry after TCRdb re-called the 5' RACE reads with MiXCR. The sample consists of 600,000 or so distinct CDR3 sequences, less than 35% of them appearing once. Material for sequencing was blood. These receptor sequences come from a woman over 75 in good health. CDR3s include the opening cysteine and the closing phenylalanine or tryptophan. The D gene is left open where the match is weak. The size field is filled for only some rows; it gives once, few, many or a size class.

size | J | D | V | DNA | CDR3
many | TRBJ1-1 | - | TRBV9 | TGTGCCAGCAGCGTAGGGTCTAACACTGAAGCTTTCTTT | CASSVGSNTEAFF
many | TRBJ2-7 | TRBD2 | TRBV6-1 | TGTGCCAGCAACCCAGCGGGGGGGCCTTACGAGCAGTACTTC | CASNPAGGPYEQYF
many | TRBJ2-7 | TRBD2 | TRBV20-1 | TGCAGTGCTAGTGGGACTAGCGGGGGGACTGAGCAGTACTTC | CSASGTSGGTEQYF
- | TRBJ1-2 | TRBD1 | TRBV30 | TGTGTCGGAAGGGACAGGTCCCTCGATGGCTACACCTTC | CVGRDRSLDGYTF
many | TRBJ2-3 | TRBD2 | TRBV7-2 | TGTGCCAGGCCCCCACTAGCGGGGGGTAGCACAGATACGCAGTATTTT | CARPPLAGGSTDTQYF
- | TRBJ1-2 | TRBD1 | TRBV7-9 | TGTGCCAGCAGCCTAGGGGACAGGGGAGGAGGAGGCTACACCTTC | CASSLGDRGGGGYTF
many | TRBJ2-1 | TRBD1 | TRBV9 | TGTGCCAGCAGCGAGGTGACAGGGGACAATGAGCAGTTCTTC | CASSEVTGDNEQFF
many | TRBJ2-7 | TRBD2 | TRBV7-2 | TGTGCCAGCAGCTTAAATTTAGCGGGGGTTAACGAGCAGTACTTC | CASSLNLAGVNEQYF
- | TRBJ2-7 | - | TRBV9 | TGTGCCAGCAACGTAGACTTCCGACGGGACGAGCAGTACTTC | CASNVDFRRDEQYF
- | TRBJ1-1 | - | TRBV5-6 | TGTGCCAGCAGCCCCCCATGGACAGACTCGAACACTGAAGCTTTCTTT | CASSPPWTDSNTEAFF
- | TRBJ2-7 | TRBD2 | TRBV20-1 | TGCAGTGCTAGAGTAGGACTAGCGGTGGCCTACGAGCAGTACTTC | CSARVGLAVAYEQYF
many | TRBJ2-1 | - | TRBV6-6 | TGTGCCAGCAGTCGGGACCTCTCCTACAATGAGCAGTTCTTC | CASSRDLSYNEQFF
few | TRBJ1-1 | - | TRBV30 | TGTGCCTGGAGAGCTCTGCGGGACCCTCGGGGCACTGAAGCTTTCTTT | CAWRALRDPRGTEAFF
few | TRBJ1-2 | - | TRBV5-6 | TGTGCCAGCAGCTTCCCGGACGGAGGCTATGGCTACACCTTC | CASSFPDGGYGYTF
few | TRBJ1-5 | - | TRBV3-1 | TGTGCCAGCAGCCAAGGGGTGGGACGCGTAGACAATCAGCCCCAGCATTTT | CASSQGVGRVDNQPQHF
- | TRBJ2-1 | TRBD2 | TRBV29-1 | TGCAGCGTCGGGACTAGCGGGGGCAATGAGCAGTTCTTC | CSVGTSGGNEQFF
- | TRBJ1-2 | - | TRBV5-5 | TGTGCCAGCAGCCTAAGTCCGGGCGGCTACACCTTC | CASSLSPGGYTF
- | TRBJ1-1 | - | TRBV7-2 | TGTGCCAGCAGCAGCCACGGGACGGCTAACACTGAAGCTTTCTTT | CASSSHGTANTEAFF
- | TRBJ2-5 | - | TRBV4-1 | TGCGCCAGCAGCCAAGTCTTAGTCTACCAAGAGACCCAGTACTTC | CASSQVLVYQETQYF
few | TRBJ2-2 | - | TRBV6-5 | TGTGCCAGCAGTTACGGGACAACTCGGAGCGGGGAGCTGTTTTTT | CASSYGTTRSGELFF
once | TRBJ2-1 | TRBD1 | TRBV12-3/TRBV12-4 | TGTGCCAGCAGTGTCCGGACAGGGGGCAATGAGCAGTTCTTC | CASSVRTGGNEQFF
many | TRBJ1-2 | - | TRBV7-9 | TGTGCCAGCAGCCTCGCGAAGGATGGCTACACCTTC | CASSLAKDGYTF
- | TRBJ2-7 | - | TRBV20-1 | TGCAGTGCTAGAGATCAAAGGACCCCTTACGAGCAGTACTTC | CSARDQRTPYEQYF
many | TRBJ2-3 | - | TRBV10-3 | TGTGCCATCAGTGAAAGGCCAGGGGGCACAGATACGCAGTATTTT | CAISERPGGTDTQYF
- | TRBJ1-5 | TRBD1 | TRBV28 | TGTGCCAGCAGTCACAATGACAGGGGTGGACAGCCCCAGCATTTT | CASSHNDRGGQPQHF
many | TRBJ2-7 | - | TRBV20-1 | TGCAGTGCTAGAGATGAAAAGACTCATAACTACGAGCAGTACTTC | CSARDEKTHNYEQYF
- | TRBJ2-2 | - | TRBV6-5 | TGTGCCAGCAGGGAGACGGGGGACACCGGGGAGCTGTTTTTT | CASRETGDTGELFF
- | TRBJ1-5 | - | TRBV12-3/TRBV12-4 | TGTGCCAGCAGTTGGCTAGGACGCAATCAGCCCCAGCATTTT | CASSWLGRNQPQHF
many | TRBJ2-1 | - | TRBV30 | TGTGCCTGGAGTGTTTGGGGGGCCGAGGAGCAGTTCTTC | CAWSVWGAEEQFF
few | TRBJ1-2 | TRBD1 | TRBV11-2 | TGTGCCAGCAGATCGGACAGGGCAAACTATGGCAACACCTTC | CASRSDRANYGNTF
many | TRBJ2-5 | TRBD2 | TRBV6-2/TRBV6-3 | TGTGCCAGCAGACCGACTAGCGGGGGTCTGGAGACCCAGTACTTC | CASRPTSGGLETQYF
few | TRBJ1-5 | - | TRBV21-1 | TGTGCCAGCAGCAAAGGAGGCCTTAACTCTAGGGGCAATCAGCCCCAGCATTTT | CASSKGGLNSRGNQPQHF
many | TRBJ1-1 | - | TRBV15 | TGTGCCACCAGCGCCCCTGGGCGACCGGGGAGGACTGAAGCTTTCTTT | CATSAPGRPGRTEAFF